The 10 T cell receptor beta chains below come from one sample, sequenced in a study of blood T cell repertoires in COVID-19. Only in-frame clones appear in the TCRdb table, and some are missing; sequencing was by immunoSEQ multiplex PCR. This table has some 130,000 clones, 85% appearing once. Sample: peripheral blood. The origin of the receptors is an elderly man with acute or convalescent COVID-19.

This clone was seen a few times. J is TRBJ2-3 and V is TRBV7-3; TRBD2 matches at 14 bases. After removal of 5 bases from V and 6 bases from J, the junction contained 7 bases not matched to a gene. The germline V gene has CDR1 SGHTA and CDR2 FQGTGA. The CDR3 contains 16 residues. DNA of the CDR3: TGTGCCAGCAGCCGGGGACTAGCGGGAGCGGGGGATACGCAGTATTTT. Encoded protein: CASSRGLAGAGDTQYF.

This chain connects TRBV18 to TRBJ1-2; no clear D gene. The CDR3 covers 14 residues. Germline V gene lookup returns CDR1 KGHSH and CDR2 LQKENI. Trimming pared 0 bases from V and 8 bases from J, leaving 13 bases between. The CDR3, as DNA: TGTGCCAGCTCACCACCCGCCTCGGCGGGAGGCTACACCTTC. It translates to CASSPPASAGGYTF. The variable domain in full, with the rest retrieved from reference TRBV18 and TRBJ1-2, is NAGVMQNPRHLVRRRGQEARLRCSPMKGHSHVYWYRQLPEEGLKFMVYLQKENIIDESGMPKERFSAEFPKEGPSILRIQQVVRGDSAAYFCASSPPASAGGYTFGSGTRLTVV.

The chain uses TRBV6-5 and TRBJ1-6, with TRBD1 identical over 8 bases. Germline V lookup: CDR1 MNHEY, CDR2 SVGAGI. V shed 6 bases and J 9 bases; nucleotides not matched to a gene: 10. This CDR3 region has 15 residues. CDR3 DNA: TGTGCCAGCAGGGACAGGGTTGCATGGGGTTCACCCCTCCACTTT. This gives the protein CASRDRVAWGSPLHF.

The chain carries TRBV10-1 and TRBJ2-2, with 12 bases matching TRBD1. There are 15 residues in the CDR3. The germline CDR1 and CDR2 sequences are WNHNN and SYGVQD (reference sequence). J was trimmed by 7 bases and V by 4 bases; bases with no gene match: 4. CDR3: CASSAGTGGSGELFF. The CDR3 nucleotides read TGCGCCAGCAGTGCCGGGACAGGGGGCAGCGGGGAGCTGTTTTTT.

This clone was detected once. The CDR3: CATSDLLPRIRQFPNYGYTF. CDR3 nucleotide sequence: TGTGCCACCAGTGATTTGCTGCCGAGGATCCGACAGTTTCCCAACTATGGCTACACCTTC. The V and J genes are TRBV24-1 and TRBJ1-2; possibly TRBD1 for D (5 bases). The ends were cut back, 0 bases at V and 2 bases at J, with 24 bases in the middle. This CDR3 spans 20 amino acids. Germline V gene data show CDR1 as KGHDR and CDR2 as SFDVKD.

CDR3 nucleotides: TGTGCCAGCAGTTTCCAGGGCGGGGCCCCTGAAGCTTTCTTT. Amino acid sequence: CASSFQGGAPEAFF. J is TRBJ1-1 and V is TRBV6-2 or TRBV6-3, with a possible D match to TRBD1 (5 bases). Germline V gene lookup returns CDR1 MNHEY and CDR2 SVGEGT. This CDR3 spans 14 amino acids. Deletions cut 4 bases from V and 6 bases from J, with 15 bases between.

This sequence joins TRBV28 and TRBJ1-2; D remains ambiguous. CDR3 length equals 12 residues. V lost 4 bases to trimming and J lost 7 bases, with 10 bases between them. Germline-derived CDR1 and CDR2 are MDHEN and SYDVKM. Here the CDR3 reads CASSSGGRGYTF. The CDR3 DNA sequence: TGTGCCAGCAGTTCGGGAGGGCGTGGCTACACCTTC.

CDR3 sequence reads: CASSLIQNTEAFF. The CDR3 nucleotides are TGTGCCAGCAGCCTAATCCAGAACACTGAAGCTTTCTTT. The chain combines TRBV27 with TRBJ1-1; D unresolved. CDR1 and CDR2 (germline): MNHEY, SMNVEV (reference sequence). V was trimmed by 6 bases and J by 1 base, leaving 9 bases between them. This CDR3 has 13 residues.

V is TRBV6-4 and J is TRBJ1-1, with D possibly matching TRBD1 (6 bases). CDR1 and CDR2 (germline): MRHNA, SNTAGT. The CDR3 loop spans 14 amino acids. Trimming removed 0 bases at V and 1 base at J, with 6 bases between. CDR3 loop: CASSDSTGNTEAFF. The DNA of the CDR3 is TGTGCCAGCAGTGACTCGACAGGGAACACTGAAGCTTTCTTT.

This clone has a handful of counts. The genes are TRBV19 and TRBJ1-5, with D perhaps matching TRBD1 (5 bases). The V end lost 8 bases, the J end lost 0 bases, and 20 bases lay between the germline ends. The germline V gene has CDR1 LNHDA and CDR2 SQIVND (reference sequence). This CDR3 contains 17 residues. This CDR3 is CASSSTDSSYSNQPQHF. In nucleotides, the CDR3 is TGTGCCAGTTCCTCAACAGACAGCTCCTATAGCAATCAGCCCCAGCATTTT.